The source of this T cell receptor (beta chain) is a study of T cells after posttransplantation cyclophosphamide. Note on this clone: What it binds is unknown.

Assay used: immunoSEQ multiplex PCR; TCRdb lists only in-frame clones, some missing. Of around 10,000 clones in the sample, 85% were seen once. Study findings and constraints: Recipient CMV seropositivity and CMV reactivation strongly tracked TRB clonality.

A marrow graft followed busulfan-fludarabine conditioning, with cyclophosphamide on days +3 and +4. Per germline, CDR1 SQVTM and CDR2 ANQGSEA. The CDR3 is 16 residues long. Trimming cost V 3 bases and J 4 bases; bases outside gene matches: 12. V and J are TRBV29-1 and TRBJ1-5, with 7 bases aligning to TRBD1. This TCR derives from a female patient in her fifties who received an allogeneic stem cell transplant from a related donor, was CMV-positive, and had no GVHD. Certain T cells may be donor cells from the graft. Here the sequenced sample was PBMCs, taken more than 1,700 days after allogeneic stem cell transplant with posttransplant cyclophosphamide. CDR3 loop: CSVDPPDRLSNQPQHF. In nucleotides, the CDR3 is TGCAGCGTTGATCCCCCGGACAGGTTATCGAATCAGCCCCAGCATTTT.